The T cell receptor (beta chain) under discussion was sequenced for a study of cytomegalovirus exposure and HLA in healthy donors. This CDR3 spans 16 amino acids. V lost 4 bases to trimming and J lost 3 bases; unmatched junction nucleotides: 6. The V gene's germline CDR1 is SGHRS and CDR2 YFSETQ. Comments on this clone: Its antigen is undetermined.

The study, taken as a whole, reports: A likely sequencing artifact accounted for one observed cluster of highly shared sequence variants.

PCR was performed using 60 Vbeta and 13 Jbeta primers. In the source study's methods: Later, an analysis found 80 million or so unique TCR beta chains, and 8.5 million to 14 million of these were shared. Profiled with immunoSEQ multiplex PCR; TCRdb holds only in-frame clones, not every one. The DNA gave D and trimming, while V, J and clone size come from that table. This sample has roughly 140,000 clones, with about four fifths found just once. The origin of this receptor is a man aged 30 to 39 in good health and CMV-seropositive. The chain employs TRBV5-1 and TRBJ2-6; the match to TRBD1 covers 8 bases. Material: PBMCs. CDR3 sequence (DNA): TGCGCCAGCAGCGCCGACAGGGGTAGTGGGGCCAACGTCCTGACTTTC. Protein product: CASSADRGSGANVLTF.